This T cell receptor (beta chain) emerged from a study of CD8+CD57+ T cells in acquired aplastic anemia. Study-level information: Around 3.5 ug was the average amount of DNA from sorted CD4+ and CD8+ cells. An average of around 11 million reads for CD4+ cells was obtained from healthy donors.

Germline lookup yields CDR1 ENHRY and CDR2 SYGVKD. Trimming at V came to 0 bases and at J to 3 bases, leaving 1 base not matched to a gene. The CDR3 loop spans 14 amino acids. Study outcomes and limitations: Any difference that existed in CD8+ Simpson's diversity between patients and controls was not significant. Patients had about 31 CD8+ CDR3 sequences in common with controls (the shared set).

Genomic DNA templated the TCR beta VDJ and CDR3 profiling. TCRdb reprocessed the reads with MiXCR, giving one entry per CDR3 protein. The sample contains 150,000 to 200,000 distinct CDR3 sequences, just under 45% of which appear only once. In the case of this clonotype: What it recognizes is unknown.

The sample taken for sequencing was sorted CD4+, CD8+, or CD8+CD57+ T cells (not recorded which) from PBMCs. The clonotype was recovered from a human donor in good health. The V call is TRBV10-3, the J call TRBJ2-5, with 7 bases that match TRBD1. In DNA form, the CDR3 reads TGTGCCATCAGTGAGTCAACAGGGGAAGAGACCCAGTACTTC. Protein product: CAISESTGEETQYF.